This T cell receptor (beta chain) was sequenced for a study of T cells in narcolepsy. General observations from the study: Autoreactive HCRT-specific and TRIB2-specific clonotypes were marked in same-patient CSF-versus-blood CD4+ comparisons.

Some clones are missing from TCRdb's copy, which holds only in-frame ones; the method was immunoSEQ multiplex PCR. The sample has around 34,000 clones, approximately 79% seen once. The CDR3 extends over 13 amino acids. CDR1 SQVTM and CDR2 ANQGSEA come from the germline V gene. Trimming took off 1 base at V and 7 bases at J, with 14 bases between the two ends. Regarding this clone: The antigen is not known.

The rearrangement joins TRBV29-1 to TRBJ2-7; D is unresolved. The clonotype was recovered from a human donor in good health. Sequenced sample: memory (CD45RA-) CD4+ T cells from blood. The chain's CDR3 is CSVEVLGNGEQYF. The CDR3 DNA reads as TGCAGCGTTGAAGTTCTGGGGAACGGAGAGCAGTACTTC.